These 10 T cell receptor beta chains were sequenced from one sample in a study of cytomegalovirus exposure and HLA in healthy donors. The PCR used 60 Vbeta and 13 Jbeta primers. Repertoires were generated with immunoSEQ multiplex PCR, while TCRdb's copy carries only in-frame clones and drops some. The sample shows 100,000 or so clones, around 74% of them seen only once. Sequencing was carried out using PBMCs. These receptors were taken from a woman in her thirties or forties in good health and CMV-seropositive.

V usage is TRBV28 and J usage is TRBJ2-1, with 11 bases identical to TRBD2. Germline loops: CDR1 MDHEN, CDR2 SYDVKM. V shed 8 bases and J 4 bases; nucleotides not matched to a gene: 10. The CDR3 runs 16 residues. This chain's CDR3 is CASSARGTSGYNEQFF. The CDR3 DNA is TGTGCCAGCTCCGCGCGGGGGACTAGCGGTTACAATGAGCAGTTCTTC. The full variable domain, rest sourced from reference TRBV28 and TRBJ2-1, is DVKVTQSSRYLVKRTGEKVFLECVQDMDHENMFWYRQDPGLGLRLIYFSYDVKMKEKGDIPEGYSVSREKKERFSLILESASTNQTSMYLCASSARGTSGYNEQFFGPGTRLTVL.

The gene calls are TRBV28 and TRBJ2-2; tentative D call: TRBD2 (6 bases). The CDR3 covers 14 residues. V was shortened by 6 bases and J by 5 bases, with 13 bases between the two germline ends. The germline gives CDR1 MDHEN, CDR2 SYDVKM. The CDR3 coding sequence is TGTGCCAGCAGACTTCCCGGGGGTACCGGGGAGCTGTTTTTT. This gives the protein CASRLPGGTGELFF.

The V and J genes are TRBV7-2 and TRBJ1-1; maybe TRBD1 (5 bases). CDR3 length: 13 residues. V lost 5 bases, J lost 6 bases, and 13 bases lay in between. The germline gives CDR1 SGHTA, CDR2 FQGNSA. The DNA of the CDR3 is TGTGCCAGCAGCCTACATAGGGGTCCTGAAGCTTTCTTT. As protein: CASSLHRGPEAFF.

CDR3 sequence (DNA): TGTGCCAGCAGCTTAGGATACAGATCCCGAGGGGAAAAACTGTTTTTT. It is translated as CASSLGYRSRGEKLFF. V is TRBV13 and J is TRBJ1-4, with no clear D. Germline CDR1 and CDR2: PRHDT and FYEKMQ (reference sequence). The CDR3 length is 16 residues. V was shortened by 0 bases and J by 8 bases, with 16 bases between the two germline ends.

The chain has TRBV18 and TRBJ2-5; 9 bases are a match to TRBD1. J was trimmed by 5 bases and V by 5 bases; bases with no gene match: 6. The CDR3 runs to 14 residues. CDR1 is KGHSH and CDR2 is LQKENI in the germline V gene. The CDR3 is CASSSNRGQETQYF. The DNA for the CDR3 is TGTGCCAGCTCATCAAACAGGGGGCAGGAGACCCAGTACTTC.

Points on this clone: At one end, the junction sequence differs from germline, possibly due to a read error. The chain links TRBV2 to TRBJ1-2; D not resolved. Germline CDR1 is SNHLY and CDR2 is FYNNEI. The CDR3 has 9 residues. The CDR3 is CASLDNSDF. The CDR3 DNA follows: TGTGCCAGCTTAGACAATTCTGACTTC.

The gene calls are TRBV5-4 and TRBJ2-5; 10 nucleotides match TRBD1. The V and J ends lost 7 bases and 1 base, in that order; junction bases with no gene match: 4. CDR1 and CDR2 from the germline V gene are SGHNT and YYREEE (reference sequence). The CDR3 has 14 amino acids. The CDR3 loop is CASGRDRGQETQYF. CDR3 sequence (DNA): TGTGCCAGCGGCCGGGACAGGGGCCAAGAGACCCAGTACTTC.

V and J are TRBV19 and TRBJ2-5; 7 nucleotides agree with TRBD1. Per germline, CDR1 LNHDA and CDR2 SQIVND (reference sequence). The CDR3 is made up of 12 amino acids. J lost 6 bases, V lost 4 bases, and 2 bases had no gene match. In DNA, the CDR3 is TGTGCCAGTAGTAACAGGGGCAAGACCCAGTACTTC. Protein product: CASSNRGKTQYF.

The chain has TRBV7-9 and TRBJ2-7, with TRBD2 identical over 11 bases. V was pared by 5 bases and J by 1 base, with 7 bases of the junction left unmatched. The CDR3 sequence is 16 residues long. Germline V gene sequence: CDR1 SEHNR, CDR2 FQNEAQ (reference sequence). The CDR3 nucleotides read TGTGCCAGCAGCCTAAGTAGCGGGGGGGGGTCCTACGAGCAGTACTTC. Translating gives CASSLSSGGGSYEQYF. The entire variable domain, with the rest obtained from reference TRBV7-9 and TRBJ2-7, is as follows: DTGVSQNPRHKITKRGQNVTFRCDPISEHNRLYWYRQTLGQGPEFLTYFQNEAQLEKSRLLSDRFSAERPKGSFSTLEIQRTEQGDSAMYLCASSLSSGGGSYEQYFGPGTRLTVT.

The chain employs TRBV10-3 and TRBJ2-5; tentatively, D is TRBD1 (7 bases). CDR1 is ENHRY and CDR2 is SYGVKD in the germline V gene. Trimming stripped 6 bases from V and 3 bases from J, with 17 bases between. The CDR3 spans 15 residues. The DNA of the CDR3 is TGTGCCATCAGGGGCGACAGGGAGGTAAAAGAGACCCAGTACTTC. This sequence encodes CAIRGDREVKETQYF.